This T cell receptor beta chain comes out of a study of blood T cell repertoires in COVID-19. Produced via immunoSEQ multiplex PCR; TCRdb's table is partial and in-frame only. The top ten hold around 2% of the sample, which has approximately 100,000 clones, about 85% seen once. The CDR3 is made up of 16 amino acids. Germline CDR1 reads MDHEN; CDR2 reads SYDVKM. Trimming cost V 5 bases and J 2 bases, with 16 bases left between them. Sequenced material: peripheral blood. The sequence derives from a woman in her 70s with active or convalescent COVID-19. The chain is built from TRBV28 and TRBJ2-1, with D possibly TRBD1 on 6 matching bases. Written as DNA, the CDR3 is TGTGCCAGCAGTAGCCTGGAGGCAGGGGCCTACAATGAGCAGTTCTTC. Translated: CASSSLEAGAYNEQFF.